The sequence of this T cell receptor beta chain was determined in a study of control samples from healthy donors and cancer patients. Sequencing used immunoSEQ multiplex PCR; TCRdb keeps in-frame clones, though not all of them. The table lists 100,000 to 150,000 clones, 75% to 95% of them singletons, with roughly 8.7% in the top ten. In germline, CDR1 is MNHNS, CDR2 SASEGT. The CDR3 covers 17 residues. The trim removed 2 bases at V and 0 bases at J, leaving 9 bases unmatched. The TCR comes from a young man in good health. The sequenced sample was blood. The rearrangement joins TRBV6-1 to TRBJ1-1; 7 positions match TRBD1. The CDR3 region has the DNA TGTGCCAGCAGTGAACACTCCGGGACAGTTTTGAACACTGAAGCTTTCTTT. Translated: CASSEHSGTVLNTEAFF.